Here is one T cell receptor beta chain with its context. This clone was seen only once. Its cognate antigen has yet to be identified. No base quality values were provided; no much bigger clone lies one nucleotide off. Library construction relied on the immunoSEQ multiplex PCR assay. TCRdb took this table from immuneACCESS and kept in-frame rearrangements with V and J called. Such tables lack part of the clones; where checked against another copy, unresolved V genes explain under half of the gap, and the rest is unexplained. This sample has some 40,000 clones in its table, and about 90% of those were observed once. The ten largest clones capture under 0.7% of the sample. This sample is drawn from a study of T cell changes during pregnancy in multiple sclerosis (dated by TCRdb to about 2019). As for the study more broadly: The study looked at changes in the T cell repertoire across pregnancy in women with multiple sclerosis.

Including the terminal cysteine and phenylalanine, the CDR3 comprises 15 residues. CDR3 DNA is the only sequence kept; it has 45 bases, read in frame from the first base. Trimming takes 6 bases off V and 7 bases off J; junction bases not matched to a gene: 14. The germline V gene (reference sequence) specifies MNHEY as CDR1 and SMNVEV as CDR2. The chain is made from TRBV27 and TRBJ2-5; TRBD2 agrees with 7 junctional bases. This TCR derives from a female donor with multiple sclerosis, enrolled in a pregnancy study. The input for sequencing was CD4+ T cells from peripheral blood mononuclear cells, taken before pregnancy. This receptor carries the CDR3 CASSPNPSGQATQYF. In nucleotides, the sequence is TGTGCCAGCAGCCCAAACCCTAGCGGTCAGGCGACCCAGTACTTC.